The 10 T cell receptor beta chains below were found in one sample sequenced in a study of shared clonotypes between healthy human individuals. Using immunoSEQ multiplex PCR, the repertoire was profiled, and TCRdb retains in-frame clones only, with some absent. The sample has 2 million to 2.5 million clones; roughly 94% are singletons. Sequenced sample: naive CD4+ T cells sorted from blood. As for subset: CD45RA+ positively selected. The receptors stem from a man between 18 and 29 years old in good health.

This chain uses TRBV28 with TRBJ2-2, with D possibly matching TRBD2 (5 bases). Germline lookup yields CDR1 MDHEN and CDR2 SYDVKM. Trimming shortened V by 4 bases and J by 1 base, and 16 bases separated the two germline ends. This CDR3 contains 17 residues. The CDR3, as DNA: TGTGCCAGCAGTTCGGGCGGGCCAGTCGGGAACACCGGGGAGCTGTTTTTT. It is translated as CASSSGGPVGNTGELFF.

V and J are TRBV4-1 and TRBJ2-5; D possibly corresponds to TRBD1 (5 bases). The germline gives CDR1 MGHRA, CDR2 YSYEKL. CDR3 length equals 16 residues. Between the trimmed V and J ends, which lost 1 base and 5 bases, there was a span of 17 bases. CDR3 coding DNA: TGCGCCAGCAGCCAAGCCCGGACACCAGGATGGGAGACCCAGTACTTC. This sequence encodes CASSQARTPGWETQYF.

V is TRBV5-1 and J is TRBJ2-1; 9 positions match TRBD2. The CDR3 extends over 15 amino acids. J gave up 8 bases and V 0 bases, and 6 bases lay outside the gene matches. Germline assignment: CDR1 SGHRS and CDR2 YFSETQ. The CDR3 region is CASSLEASGIDEQFF. CDR3 nucleotides: TGCGCCAGCAGCTTGGAGGCTAGCGGGATCGATGAGCAGTTCTTC.

This rearrangement joins TRBV11-2 to TRBJ2-1, with 7 positions matching TRBD2. This CDR3 contains 16 residues. V lost 5 bases, J lost 3 bases, and 10 bases stayed unmatched. Per the germline V gene, CDR1 is SGHAT and CDR2 is FQNNGV. This CDR3 is CASSPRPSGGYNEQFF. For the CDR3, the DNA is TGTGCCAGCAGCCCAAGGCCTAGCGGCGGCTACAATGAGCAGTTCTTC.

The chain employs TRBV12-1 and TRBJ1-3. TRBV12-1 is tagged as a pseudogene. The CDR3 is 15 residues long. The CDR3 sequence: CASSFGPEAPNTIYF. Written as DNA, the CDR3 is TGTGCCAGCAGCTTTGGACCCGAGGCCCCAAACACCATATATTTT.

J is TRBJ2-1 and V is TRBV11-3; D may correspond to TRBD1 or TRBD2 (7 bases each). This CDR3 has 16 amino acids. V gave up 1 base and J gave up 7 bases, with 17 bases separating them. The germline gives CDR1 SGHNT, CDR2 YENEEA. The CDR3 here is CASSLASAGGENEQFF. CDR3 sequence (DNA): TGTGCCAGCAGCTTAGCTTCGGCAGGGGGGGAGAATGAGCAGTTCTTC.

The chain is built from TRBV11-2 and TRBJ2-1; D tentatively reads TRBD1 or TRBD2 (6 bases each). Trimming left V 5 bases short and J 5 bases short, with 16 bases between. Germline CDR1 SGHAT, CDR2 FQNNGV. The CDR3 totals 15 residues. The CDR3 sequence is CASSPAGQKNNEQFF. CDR3 bases: TGTGCCAGCAGCCCGGCGGGACAAAAAAACAATGAGCAGTTCTTC.

V gene TRBV5-5 combines with J gene TRBJ2-7; D ambiguous. Trimming stripped 1 base from V and 0 bases from J, with 5 bases between. Germline values: CDR1 SGHKS, CDR2 YYEKEE (reference sequence). The CDR3 length is 13 residues. This CDR3 reads CASSLLDSYEQYF. The CDR3 nucleotides read TGTGCCAGCAGCTTGCTAGACTCCTACGAGCAGTACTTC.

The CDR3 spells CASSSQGDLYGYTF. Written as DNA, the CDR3 is TGCGCCAGCAGCTCCCAGGGGGACCTCTATGGCTACACCTTC. The chain uses TRBV5-1 and TRBJ1-2; 7 bases align to TRBD1. This CDR3 region has 14 residues. Trimming removed 3 bases from V and 4 bases from J; junction bases left unmatched: 6. CDR1 is SGHRS and CDR2 is YFSETQ in the germline V gene.

DNA for the CDR3: TGTGCCAGCAGTCCACGACTAGCGGGGCACACAGATACGCAGTATTTT. Translating gives CASSPRLAGHTDTQYF. The chain has TRBV27 and TRBJ2-3; TRBD2 aligns across 11 bases. The CDR3 is made up of 16 amino acids. Trimming removed 5 bases from V and 2 bases from J; junction bases left unmatched: 6. The germline V gene has CDR1 MNHEY and CDR2 SMNVEV (reference sequence).